The 28 T cell receptor beta chains below come from one sample, sequenced in a study of cytotoxic CD8 clonotypes in ibrutinib-treated CLL. Libraries were prepared by immunoSEQ multiplex PCR; TCRdb keeps only in-frame clonotypes and omits some of them. This table has around 150,000 clones, roughly 77% appearing once. This specimen was PBMCs, taken after 12 months of ibrutinib treatment. All receptors derive from a human donor with chronic lymphocytic leukemia.

The J gene is TRBJ1-2, the V gene TRBV7-3, with D hard to call. CDR3 length equals 13 residues. CDR1 and CDR2 (germline): SGHTA, FQGTGA. The germline V and J ends were trimmed by 0 bases and 6 bases, with 8 bases remaining between them. DNA for the CDR3: TGTGCCAGCAGCTTAACGAGCACAGATGGCTACACCTTC. Translation: CASSLTSTDGYTF. Full variable domain (remainder filled in from reference TRBV7-3 and TRBJ1-2): GAGVSQTPSNKVTEKGKYVELRCDPISGHTALYWYRQSLGQGPEFLIYFQGTGAADDSGLPNDRFFAVRPEGSVSTLKIQRTERGDSAVYLCASSLTSTDGYTFGSGTRLTVV.

This chain uses TRBV19 with TRBJ2-7, with 8 nucleotides matching TRBD2. The germline CDR1 and CDR2 sequences are LNHDA and SQIVND (reference sequence). The CDR3 is 15 residues long. Germline trimming cut 1 base from V and 6 bases from J; bases unmatched to any gene: 8. DNA of the CDR3: TGTGCCAGTAGTATAGGCAGCGGGGGATTGAGCGAGCAGTACTTC. It codes for CASSIGSGGLSEQYF.

The V call is TRBV4-2, the J call TRBJ2-7, with D perhaps given as TRBD1 or TRBD2 (5 bases each). CDR1 is LGHNA, CDR2 YNFKEQ, per germline. V gave up 2 bases and J gave up 9 bases, with 20 bases separating them. The CDR3 sequence is 15 residues long. CDR3 DNA sequence: TGTGCCAGCAGCCAAATCGGGACCTCAAAGAAATGGCAGTACTTC. This encodes CASSQIGTSKKWQYF.

This chain uses TRBV9 with TRBJ2-7; 12 bases match TRBD2. This CDR3 has 20 amino acids. Per the germline V gene, CDR1 is SGDLS and CDR2 is YYNGEE. With 0 bases clipped from V and 0 bases from J, the junction kept 13 bases outside the gene matches. Written as DNA, the CDR3 is TGTGCCAGCAGCGTAGGGTGGGGACTAGGGACTAGCGGGTCCTCCTACGAGCAGTACTTC. Translated, it gives CASSVGWGLGTSGSSYEQYF.

Concerning this clone itself: An end of the junction differs from the germline gene, which may be a read error. The V gene is TRBV6-5, the J gene TRBJ1-2, with D perhaps TRBD1 (6 bases). This CDR3 region has 15 residues. Germline CDR1 MNHEY, CDR2 SVGAGI. The CDR3 here is CASTYWRDKAYGYTF. DNA of the CDR3: TGTGCCAGCACTTACTGGAGGGACAAGGCCTATGGCTACACCTTC.

V is TRBV6-6 and J is TRBJ1-1; D is unresolved. CDR3 size: 13 residues. V lost 5 bases to trimming and J lost 0 bases, with 7 bases between them. Looked up from germline, CDR1 is MNHNY and CDR2 is SVGAGI (reference sequence). As DNA, the CDR3 is TGTGCCAGCAGTATGTTAATGAACACTGAAGCTTTCTTT. As protein: CASSMLMNTEAFF.

The genes are TRBV4-3 and TRBJ1-2; no reliable D call. The CDR3 consists of 15 residues. V lost 0 bases to trimming and J lost 0 bases, with 8 bases between them. Germline V gives CDR1 LGHNA, CDR2 YSLEER. CDR3 amino acids: CASSQDVATNYGYTF. The DNA for the CDR3 is TGCGCCAGCAGCCAAGACGTCGCAACTAACTATGGCTACACCTTC.

The chain is built from TRBV9 and TRBJ2-4; D is undetermined. Per the germline V gene, CDR1 is SGDLS and CDR2 is YYNGEE. The CDR3 extends over 13 amino acids. Trimming cost V 3 bases and J 1 base, with 5 bases left between them. The CDR3 loop reads CASSDGAKNIQYF. The CDR3, as DNA: TGTGCCAGCAGCGATGGGGCCAAAAACATTCAGTACTTC.

The genes are TRBV19 and TRBJ1-5; 9 bases are shared with TRBD1. The germline V gene encodes CDR1 LNHDA and CDR2 SQIVND (reference sequence). The CDR3 sequence is 13 residues long. The V and J ends lost 6 bases and 8 bases, in that order; junction bases with no gene match: 5. CDR3 sequence reads: CASRVQGAKPQHF. DNA for the CDR3: TGTGCCAGTAGGGTACAGGGGGCTAAGCCCCAGCATTTT.

The gene calls are TRBV18 and TRBJ2-6, with D hard to call. The CDR3 extends over 15 amino acids. V was shortened by 2 bases and J by 2 bases, with 7 bases between the two germline ends. The germline gives CDR1 KGHSH, CDR2 LQKENI. CDR3: CASSPTSPGANVLTF. The CDR3 coding sequence is TGTGCCAGCTCACCAACGTCACCTGGGGCCAACGTCCTGACTTTC.

The sample holds a few counts of this clone. The chain recombines TRBV10-3 with TRBJ1-2, with 7 positions matching TRBD1. This CDR3 comprises 13 residues. The germline V gene encodes CDR1 ENHRY and CDR2 SYGVKD. The V gene end was trimmed by 9 bases and the J gene end by 4 bases; junction bases not matched to a gene: 8. The CDR3 DNA follows: TGTGCCATAGGGACAGAACCCCGCTATGGCTACACCTTC. It encodes CAIGTEPRYGYTF.

The chain employs TRBV5-1 and TRBJ2-5; 15 positions match TRBD2. Losses at the gene ends were 4 bases for V and 0 bases for J; bases not matched to a gene: 16. The CDR3 consists of 21 residues. Germline lookup yields CDR1 SGHRS and CDR2 YFSETQ. The DNA of the CDR3 is TGCGCCAGCAGCCCAGGACTAGCGGGGGGGCTAAACCCCAAATACCAAGAGACCCAGTACTTC. Its protein is CASSPGLAGGLNPKYQETQYF.

This clone showed up just a few times. The rearrangement uses TRBV28 and TRBJ2-7; tentative D call: TRBD1 (6 bases). The CDR3 loop spans 14 amino acids. Germline V lookup: CDR1 MDHEN, CDR2 SYDVKM. Trimming cost V 5 bases and J 1 base, with 12 bases left between them. CDR3 DNA: TGTGCCAGCAGTCCCGGGACATTTTCCTACGAGCAGTACTTC. It translates to CASSPGTFSYEQYF. The variable domain in full, with the rest retrieved from reference TRBV28 and TRBJ2-7, is DVKVTQSSRYLVKRTGEKVFLECVQDMDHENMFWYRQDPGLGLRLIYFSYDVKMKEKGDIPEGYSVSREKKERFSLILESASTNQTSMYLCASSPGTFSYEQYFGPGTRLTVT.

The V and J genes are TRBV5-6 and TRBJ2-7; TRBD1 aligns across 8 bases. Germline V gives CDR1 SGHDT, CDR2 YYEEEE. The CDR3 totals 16 residues. Trimming took 6 bases from V and 0 from J; bases not matched to a gene: 11. The CDR3 spells CASTSAQGVLSYEQYF. DNA of the CDR3: TGTGCCAGCACTTCGGCACAGGGGGTTCTCTCCTACGAGCAGTACTTC. The entire variable domain, with the rest obtained from reference TRBV5-6 and TRBJ2-7, is as follows: DAGVTQSPTHLIKTRGQQVTLRCSPKSGHDTVSWYQQALGQGPQFIFQYYEEEERQRGNFPDRFSGHQFPNYSSELNVNALLLGDSALYLCASTSAQGVLSYEQYFGPGTRLTVT.

The chain employs TRBV7-2 and TRBJ2-5, with a weak D call TRBD2 (5 bases). The CDR3 extends over 16 amino acids. The ends were cut back, 1 base at V and 5 bases at J, with 17 bases in the middle. The germline V gene encodes CDR1 SGHTA and CDR2 FQGNSA. CDR3 sequence reads: CASSLVGRASHETQYF. Written as DNA, the CDR3 is TGTGCCAGCAGCTTAGTCGGGCGGGCCTCTCATGAGACCCAGTACTTC.

V usage is TRBV2 and J usage is TRBJ1-4; possible D gene TRBD1, 6 bases. CDR1 SNHLY and CDR2 FYNNEI come from the germline V gene. The CDR3 consists of 15 residues. The germline V and J ends were trimmed by 0 bases and 4 bases, with 9 bases remaining between them. The CDR3, as DNA: TGTGCCAGCAGTGAAGCGACAGGCCTTAATGAAAAACTGTTTTTT. Protein product: CASSEATGLNEKLFF.

J is TRBJ1-5 and V is TRBV19; D may be TRBD1 (5 bases). Germline V gene lookup returns CDR1 LNHDA and CDR2 SQIVND (reference sequence). The CDR3 extends over 15 amino acids. Trimming stripped 8 bases from V and 0 bases from J, with 14 bases between. The CDR3 bases are TGTGCCAGTTCTGGGGGGGGAGGTAGCAATCAGCCCCAGCATTTT. Its protein is CASSGGGGSNQPQHF.

The chain uses TRBV5-1 and TRBJ2-7, with 9 nucleotides matching TRBD1. V gave up 4 bases and J gave up 0 bases; unmatched junction bases: 8. There are 16 residues in the CDR3. Per germline, CDR1 SGHRS and CDR2 YFSETQ. The CDR3 sequence is CASSPGQGTSSYEQYF. As DNA, the CDR3 is TGCGCCAGCAGCCCGGGACAGGGAACGAGCTCCTACGAGCAGTACTTC.

The chain's CDR3 is CAISEGGGDSGLEQYF. The CDR3 nucleotides read TGTGCCATCAGTGAGGGGGGTGGGGACAGTGGACTCGAGCAGTACTTC. The chain combines TRBV10-3 with TRBJ2-7; 7 bases are a match to TRBD1. The CDR3 extends over 16 amino acids. Trimming took 2 bases from V and 6 from J; bases not matched to a gene: 13. Germline values: CDR1 ENHRY, CDR2 SYGVKD.

This chain joins TRBV7-2 and TRBJ2-1; a possible D gene is TRBD2 (5 bases). CDR3 size: 15 residues. Germline V gene sequence: CDR1 SGHTA, CDR2 FQGNSA. The V end lost 0 bases, the J end lost 1 base, and 7 bases lay between the germline ends. The CDR3, as DNA: TGTGCCAGCAGCTTAGCGACGGGGTCCTACAATGAGCAGTTCTTC. Amino acids: CASSLATGSYNEQFF.

This chain joins TRBV28 and TRBJ1-2, with 12 bases fitting TRBD1. The junction had 6 bases not matched to a gene; V was cut back by 2 bases and J by 2 bases. Germline lookup yields CDR1 MDHEN and CDR2 SYDVKM. This CDR3 is built from 17 residues. The CDR3 loop is CASSLAGTGGPNYGYTF. The CDR3 DNA is TGTGCCAGCAGTTTAGCCGGGACAGGGGGCCCCAACTATGGCTACACCTTC.

This clone was counted only a few times. The V call is TRBV7-2, the J call TRBJ1-2; D is undetermined. V gave up 1 base and J gave up 8 bases, with 17 bases separating them. This CDR3 has 15 amino acids. CDR1 and CDR2 (germline): SGHTA, FQGNSA. CDR3 DNA sequence: TGTGCCAGCAGCTTAGTACAGACCCTCATGCAAGGCTACACCTTC. Residues: CASSLVQTLMQGYTF.

The rearrangement links TRBV2 to TRBJ2-1; D not certain. Trimming left V 5 bases short and J 5 bases short, with 10 bases between. CDR3 size: 13 residues. CDR1 is SNHLY and CDR2 is FYNNEI in the germline V gene. The DNA for the CDR3 is TGTGCCAGCAGTCGTATTCCTAACAATGAGCAGTTCTTC. Translation: CASSRIPNNEQFF.

V is TRBV7-2 and J is TRBJ1-2; D is unresolved. Germline CDR1 and CDR2: SGHTA and FQGNSA. Trimming left V 7 bases short and J 0 bases short, with 18 bases between. The CDR3 totals 16 residues. Here the CDR3 reads CASTLLGGGPNYGYTF. The CDR3 region has the DNA TGTGCCAGCACCCTATTGGGTGGCGGCCCTAACTATGGCTACACCTTC.

About this clone: At one end the junction does not follow the germline gene, possibly because of a read error. V usage is TRBV6-5 and J usage is TRBJ1-5; no clear D. This CDR3 spans 13 amino acids. Germline loops: CDR1 MNHEY, CDR2 SVGAGI. CDR3 in DNA: TGTGCCAGCAGTTACTCGAGACAAACGACTCAGATTTTT. This encodes CASSYSRQTTQIF.

V is TRBV7-3 and J is TRBJ2-1; TRBD2 matches at 12 bases. The junction had 7 bases not matched to a gene; V was cut back by 5 bases and J by 8 bases. Germline V gene lookup returns CDR1 SGHTA and CDR2 FQGTGA. CDR3 size: 15 residues. The CDR3 DNA reads TGTGCCAGCAGCAAAACTAGCGGGGGGTTCTATGAGCAGTTCTTC. It codes for CASSKTSGGFYEQFF.

This clone was picked up a small number of times. The missing conserved phenylalanine or tryptophan at the end of this CDR3 makes a read error likely. No DNA is shown, since the ends of the CDR3 on it are uncertain; the CDR3 is the one TCRdb lists. V usage is TRBV29-1 and J usage is TRBJ2-6; whether TRBD2, the table's D call, matches the DNA was not checked. 9 amino acids form the CDR3, both terminal residues included. Germline CDR1 and CDR2: SQVTM and ANQGSEA. CDR3 protein: CSAAQREIH.

V gene TRBV9 combines with J gene TRBJ1-1; the D is unclear. Germline CDR1 and CDR2: SGDLS and YYNGEE. Trimming left V 0 bases short and J 2 bases short, with 8 bases between. CDR3 length: 14 amino acids. The CDR3 spells CASSVERLNTEAFF. The CDR3 nucleotides read TGTGCCAGCAGCGTAGAAAGGTTAAACACTGAAGCTTTCTTT.